This T cell receptor (beta chain) was sequenced in a study of beta chain features in type 1 diabetes. Overall study results and limits: VDJ junctions from type 1 diabetes patients carried fewer insertions and larger deletions. Short templates might get an advantage during PCR, and this would be equal in patients and controls. Patients with Type 1 diabetes showed moderately but significantly shorter TCRB CDR3s in all four CD4+ subsets.

As every portion of the isolated RNA was reverse transcribed, the sequencing read expressed TCRB transcripts. Naive, central memory and regulatory T cell samples yielded some 3.9 million reads on average. Repertoires were generated with immunoSEQ multiplex PCR, while TCRdb's copy carries only in-frame clones and drops some. The profile shows over 150,000 clones, approximately 8.1% of them singletons. This clone came up a few times. Its cognate antigen is unknown. This receptor was taken from a man younger than 35 with type 1 diabetes. Sequenced input: central memory CD4+ T cells from blood.

CDR3 nucleotides: TGCGCCAGCAGCTTTGCGACAGACACAGATACGCAGTATTTT. This translates into CASSFATDTDTQYF. The rearrangement links TRBV5-1 to TRBJ2-3, with D possibly TRBD1 on 5 matching bases. V shed 2 bases and J shed 2 bases, with 9 bases lying between them. The germline V gene has CDR1 SGHRS and CDR2 YFSETQ. This CDR3 comprises 14 residues.